The 10 T cell receptor beta chains given below trace back to one sample, sequenced in a study of patients and donors after allogeneic stem cell transplantation. TCRdb reprocessed the RT-PCR reads via MiXCR and lists one record per CDR3 protein. The sample has some 24,000 distinct CDR3 sequences; about 45% are singletons. The sequenced sample consisted of blood, either unsorted or a sorted T cell fraction (not recorded which). The receptors were sampled from a human donor who was either an allogeneic HSCT recipient or a stem cell or donor lymphocyte infusion donor (not recorded which). It is not recorded whose cells these are; they may come from a transplant donor.

The chain recombines TRBV3-1 with TRBJ1-2; D not certain. The V gene lost 4 bases and the J gene lost 7 bases, with 13 bases spanning the gap. CDR1 and CDR2 (germline): LGHDT, YNNKEL (reference sequence). CDR3 length: 13 residues. CDR3 sequence (DNA): TGTGCCAGCAGCCTTGGCGCCGCGGGTGGCTACACCTTC. Translation gives CASSLGAAGGYTF.

V and J are TRBV5-6 and TRBJ1-2, with D hard to call. There are 14 residues in the CDR3. Deletions cut 4 bases from V and 0 bases from J, with 10 bases between. Looked up from germline, CDR1 is SGHDT and CDR2 is YYEEEE. CDR3 amino acids: CASSILETNYGYTF. CDR3 sequence (DNA): TGTGCCAGCAGCATATTAGAGACTAACTATGGCTACACCTTC.

This clonotype was counted a few times. The chain recombines TRBV12-3 or TRBV12-4 with TRBJ2-2; a possible D gene is TRBD2 (5 bases). The CDR3 length is 17 residues. Trimming pared 7 bases from V and 1 base from J, leaving 19 bases between. CDR3 in amino acids: CASNSPGKLMNTGELFF. The CDR3 bases are TGTGCCAGCAATTCTCCGGGGAAACTAATGAACACCGGGGAGCTGTTTTTT.

The CDR3 spells CAISDLRGRDEQYF. CDR3 DNA: TGTGCCATCAGTGACCTCAGGGGGCGCGACGAGCAGTACTTC. The chain links TRBV10-3 to TRBJ2-7, with 8 nucleotides matching TRBD1. V gave up 3 bases and J gave up 5 bases; unmatched junction bases: 6. The V gene's germline CDR1 is ENHRY and CDR2 SYGVKD. This CDR3 spans 14 amino acids.

This clonotype was found a few times. The V call is TRBV6-5, the J call TRBJ2-1; maybe TRBD1 (5 bases). The germline V gene has CDR1 MNHEY and CDR2 SVGAGI. The V end was cut by 6 bases, the J end by 7 bases, with 13 bases between. This CDR3 is 13 amino acids long. The CDR3 nucleotides read TGTGCCAGCAGAGGGGCAGGCCGAAATGAGCAGTTCTTC. Residues: CASRGAGRNEQFF.

The table lists this clonotype with a few counts. The J gene is TRBJ2-1, the V gene TRBV3-1; 10 nucleotides agree with TRBD2. Germline CDR1 is LGHDT and CDR2 is YNNKEL (reference sequence). The CDR3 runs to 20 residues. The V and J ends lost 3 bases and 3 bases, in that order; junction bases with no gene match: 17. The DNA for the CDR3 is TGTGCCAGCAGCCACCCCTTAGCGGGGGGCCCCAGTTCAATCTACAATGAGCAGTTCTTC. As protein: CASSHPLAGGPSSIYNEQFF.

This clonotype was recorded a few times. The chain uses TRBV20-1 and TRBJ2-5; D tentatively reads TRBD1 or TRBD2 (5 bases each). This CDR3 spans 12 amino acids. Trimming left V 6 bases short and J 5 bases short, with 13 bases between. Germline loops: CDR1 DFQATT, CDR2 SNEGSKA (reference sequence). CDR3 in amino acids: CSAGAQRETQYF. CDR3 DNA sequence: TGCAGTGCCGGGGCTCAACGGGAGACCCAGTACTTC.

V is TRBV12-3 or TRBV12-4 and J is TRBJ2-1, with 7 bases aligning to TRBD2. The CDR3 runs 14 residues. V was pared by 3 bases and J by 8 bases, with 7 bases of the junction left unmatched. DNA of the CDR3: TGTGCCAGCAGTTTCCCGGGGAGGGGCGATGAGCAGTTCTTC. Its translation: CASSFPGRGDEQFF.

The rearrangement uses TRBV29-1 and TRBJ1-4, with a tentative D call TRBD1 (5 bases). Trimming shortened V by 6 bases and J by 0 bases, and 8 bases separated the two germline ends. Germline lookup yields CDR1 SQVTM and CDR2 ANQGSEA. CDR3 length equals 13 residues. The CDR3 is CSVPGTTNEKLFF. The CDR3 DNA is TGCAGCGTACCAGGGACAACTAATGAAAAACTGTTTTTT.

This clonotype has only a few counts. The chain links TRBV7-9 to TRBJ1-4; D uncertain. CDR3 length equals 14 residues. Germline V lookup: CDR1 SEHNR, CDR2 FQNEAQ (reference sequence). V was pared by 6 bases and J by 2 bases, with 10 bases between. The CDR3 here is CASSFSSTNEKLFF. Written as DNA, the CDR3 is TGTGCCAGCAGTTTCAGTTCGACTAATGAAAAACTGTTTTTT.